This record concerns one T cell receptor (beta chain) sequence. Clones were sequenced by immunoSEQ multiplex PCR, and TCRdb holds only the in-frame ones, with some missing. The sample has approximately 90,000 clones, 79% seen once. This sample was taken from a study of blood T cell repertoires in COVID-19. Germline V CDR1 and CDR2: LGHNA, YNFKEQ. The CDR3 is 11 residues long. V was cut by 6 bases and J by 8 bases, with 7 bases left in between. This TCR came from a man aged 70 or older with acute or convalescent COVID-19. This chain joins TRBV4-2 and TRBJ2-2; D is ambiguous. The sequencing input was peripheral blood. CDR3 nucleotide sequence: TGTGCCAGCAGTACCGGGGGGGAGCTGTTTTTT. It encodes CASSTGGELFF.